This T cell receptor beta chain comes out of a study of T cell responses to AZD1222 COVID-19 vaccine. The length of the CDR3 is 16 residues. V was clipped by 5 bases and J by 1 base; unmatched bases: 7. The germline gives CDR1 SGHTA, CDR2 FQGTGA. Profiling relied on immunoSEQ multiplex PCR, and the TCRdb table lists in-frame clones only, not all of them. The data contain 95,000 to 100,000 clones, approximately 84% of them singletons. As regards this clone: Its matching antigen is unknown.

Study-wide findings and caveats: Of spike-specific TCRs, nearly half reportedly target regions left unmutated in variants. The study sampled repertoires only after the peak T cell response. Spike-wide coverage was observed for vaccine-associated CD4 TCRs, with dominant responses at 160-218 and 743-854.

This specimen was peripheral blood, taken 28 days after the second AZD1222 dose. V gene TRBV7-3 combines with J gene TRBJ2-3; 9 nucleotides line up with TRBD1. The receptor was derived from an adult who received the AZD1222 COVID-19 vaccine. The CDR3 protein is CASSLQGAFGTDTQYF. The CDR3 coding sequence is TGTGCCAGCAGCCTACAGGGGGCTTTCGGCACAGATACGCAGTATTTT.